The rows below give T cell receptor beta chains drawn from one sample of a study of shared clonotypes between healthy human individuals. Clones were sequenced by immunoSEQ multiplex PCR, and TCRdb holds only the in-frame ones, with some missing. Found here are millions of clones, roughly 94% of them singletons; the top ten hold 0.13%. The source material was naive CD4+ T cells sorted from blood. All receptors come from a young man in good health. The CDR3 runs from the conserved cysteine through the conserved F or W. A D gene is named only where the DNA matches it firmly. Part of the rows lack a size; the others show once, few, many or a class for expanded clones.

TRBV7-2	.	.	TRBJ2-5	CASSLATAYQETQYF	TGTGCCAGCAGCTTAGCGACAGCGTACCAAGAGACCCAGTACTTC
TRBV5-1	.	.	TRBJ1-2	CASSLRQDPRGYTF	TGCGCCAGCAGCTTGAGACAGGATCCTCGCGGCTACACCTTC
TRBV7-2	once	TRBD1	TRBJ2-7	CASRRDRITYEQYF	TGTGCCAGCCGCCGGGACAGAATAACCTACGAGCAGTACTTC
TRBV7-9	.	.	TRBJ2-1	CASSLDGNEQFF	TGTGCCAGCAGCTTAGATGGTAATGAGCAGTTCTTC
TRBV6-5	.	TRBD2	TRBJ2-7	CASTPGTSGTYEQYF	TGTGCCAGCACCCCCGGGACTAGCGGGACCTACGAGCAGTACTTC
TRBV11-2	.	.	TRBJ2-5	CASSIRSLAGRETQYF	TGTGCCAGCAGCATTAGATCGCTGGCGGGGCGAGAGACCCAGTACTTC
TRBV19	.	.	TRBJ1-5	CASSPRRGREQPQHF	TGTGCCAGTAGTCCCAGACGAGGACGAGAGCAGCCCCAGCATTTT
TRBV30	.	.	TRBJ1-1	CAWEGTGTEAFF	TGTGCCTGGGAGGGGACGGGTACTGAAGCTTTCTTT
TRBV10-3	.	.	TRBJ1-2	CAIKGTANYGYTF	TGTGCCATAAAAGGGACGGCCAACTATGGCTACACCTTC
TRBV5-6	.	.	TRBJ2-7	CASSPAGKTSYEQYF	TGTGCCAGCAGCCCCGCAGGGAAAACCTCCTACGAGCAGTACTTC
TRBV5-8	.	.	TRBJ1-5	CASSLNQPQHF	TGTGCCAGCAGCCTTAATCAGCCCCAGCATTTT
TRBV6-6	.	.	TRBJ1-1	CASISGGGDEAFF	TGCGCCAGCATCTCCGGAGGCGGGGATGAAGCTTTCTTT
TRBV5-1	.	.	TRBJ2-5	CASSSAAGRWETQYF	TGCGCCAGCAGCTCCGCCGCAGGGAGGTGGGAGACCCAGTACTTC
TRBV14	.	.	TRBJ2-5	CASSQDRLAQYF	TGTGCCAGCAGCCAAGATCGTTTGGCTCAGTACTTC
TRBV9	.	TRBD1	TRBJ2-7	CASSAGTGKYEQYF	TGTGCCAGCAGCGCCGGGACAGGGAAGTACGAGCAGTACTTC
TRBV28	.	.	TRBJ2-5	CASSHRLGYQETQYF	TGTGCCAGCTCCCACCGTCTGGGTTACCAAGAGACCCAGTACTTC
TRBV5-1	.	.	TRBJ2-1	CASSLEDRSYNEQFF	TGCGCCAGCAGCTTGGAGGACAGATCCTACAATGAGCAGTTCTTC
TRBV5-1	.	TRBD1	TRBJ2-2	CASSWTGGTGELFF	TGCGCCAGCAGTTGGACAGGGGGCACCGGGGAGCTGTTTTTT
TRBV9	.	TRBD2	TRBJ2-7	CASSASGLAGGYEQYF	TGTGCCAGCAGCGCCTCGGGACTAGCGGGAGGCTACGAGCAGTACTTC
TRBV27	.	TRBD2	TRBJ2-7	CASSFQIAGATYEQYF	TGTGCCAGCAGTTTCCAAATAGCGGGGGCCACCTACGAGCAGTACTTC
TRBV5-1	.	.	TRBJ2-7	CASSFLIGGYEQYF	TGCGCCAGCAGCTTTTTGATTGGGGGATACGAGCAGTACTTC
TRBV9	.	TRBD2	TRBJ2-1	CASSARGAGGTDSSYNEQFF	TGTGCCAGCAGCGCCCGAGGAGCGGGGGGCACCGATAGCTCCTACAATGAGCAGTTCTTC
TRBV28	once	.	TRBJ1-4	CASLPLQGQRKLFF	TGTGCCAGCCTGCCTTTGCAGGGGCAAAGAAAACTGTTTTTT
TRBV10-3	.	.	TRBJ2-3	CAISEREGRTDTQYF	TGTGCCATCAGTGAGAGAGAGGGTAGGACAGATACGCAGTATTTT
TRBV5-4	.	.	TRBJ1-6	CASSLVGGGSSPLHF	TGTGCCAGCAGCCTGGTCGGGGGCGGCTCTTCACCCCTCCACTTT
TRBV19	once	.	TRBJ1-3	CASSFNWLDSGNTIYF	TGTGCCAGTAGTTTCAATTGGCTCGACTCTGGAAACACCATATATTTT
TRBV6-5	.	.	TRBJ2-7	CASSYDRSYEQYF	TGTGCCAGCAGCTACGACAGATCCTACGAGCAGTACTTC
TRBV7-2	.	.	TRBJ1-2	CASSSASGGSYGYTF	TGTGCCAGCAGCTCCGCCTCGGGCGGATCCTATGGCTACACCTTC
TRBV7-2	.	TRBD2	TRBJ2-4	CASSSPGLAGSKNIQYF	TGTGCCAGCAGCTCGCCGGGACTAGCGGGGTCCAAAAACATTCAGTACTTC
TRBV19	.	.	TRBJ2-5	CASSISEPETQYF	TGTGCCAGTAGTATATCCGAGCCGGAGACCCAGTACTTC
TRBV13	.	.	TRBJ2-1	CASSFRVSYNEQFF	TGTGCCAGCAGCTTCAGGGTATCCTACAATGAGCAGTTCTTC
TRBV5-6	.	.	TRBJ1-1	CASSEGQMNTEAFF	TGTGCCAGCAGCGAAGGACAGATGAACACTGAAGCTTTCTTT
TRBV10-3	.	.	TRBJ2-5	CAISDSPGKETQYF	TGTGCCATCAGTGACTCCCCAGGGAAAGAGACCCAGTACTTC
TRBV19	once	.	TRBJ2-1	CASSIGGRMWNEQFF	TGTGCCAGTAGTATAGGGGGGCGCATGTGGAATGAGCAGTTCTTC
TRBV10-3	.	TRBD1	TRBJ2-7	CAISGMGQDYEQYF	TGTGCCATCAGTGGGATGGGACAGGACTACGAGCAGTACTTC
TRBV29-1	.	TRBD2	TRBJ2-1	CSVLLGGRWSEQFF	TGCAGCGTTCTCTTGGGCGGGAGGTGGAGTGAGCAGTTCTTC